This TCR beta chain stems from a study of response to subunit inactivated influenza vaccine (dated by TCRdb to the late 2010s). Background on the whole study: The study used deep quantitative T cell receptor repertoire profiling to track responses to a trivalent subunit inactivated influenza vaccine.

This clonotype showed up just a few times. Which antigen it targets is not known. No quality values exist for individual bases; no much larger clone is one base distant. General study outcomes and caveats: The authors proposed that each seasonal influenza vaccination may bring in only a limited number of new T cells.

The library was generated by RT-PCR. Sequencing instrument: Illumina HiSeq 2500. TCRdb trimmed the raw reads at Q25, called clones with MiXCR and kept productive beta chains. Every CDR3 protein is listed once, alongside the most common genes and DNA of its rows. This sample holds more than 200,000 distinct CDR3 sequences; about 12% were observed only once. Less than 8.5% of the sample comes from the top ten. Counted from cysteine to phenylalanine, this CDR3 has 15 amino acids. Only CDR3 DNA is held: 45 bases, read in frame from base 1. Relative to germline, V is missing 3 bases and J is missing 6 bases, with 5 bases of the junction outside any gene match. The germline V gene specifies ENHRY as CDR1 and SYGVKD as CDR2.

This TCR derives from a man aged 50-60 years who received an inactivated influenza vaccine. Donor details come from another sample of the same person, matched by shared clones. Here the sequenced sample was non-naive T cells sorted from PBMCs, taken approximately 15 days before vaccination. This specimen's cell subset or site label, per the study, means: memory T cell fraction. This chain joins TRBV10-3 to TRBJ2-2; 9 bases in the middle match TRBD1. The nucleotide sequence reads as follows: TGTGCCATCAGTGAAAAACAGGGGGCGGCCGGGGAGCTGTTTTTT. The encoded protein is CAISEKQGAAGELFF.